This T cell receptor (beta chain) comes out of a study of neurological immune-mediated disorders. By 5'RACE with 10-nucleotide random UMIs, the cDNA was made. The output of every sequencing run exceeded 180 million TCR-beta sequences, derived from 15-18 subjects. TCRdb fed the 5' RACE reads into MiXCR, producing one record per CDR3 protein. The sample carries 60,000 to 75,000 distinct CDR3 sequences, roughly 10% recorded once. This clonotype was recorded a few times. As for time point: longitudinal time-point 2. The healthy controls volunteered at a blood bank in Maryland, USA. CDR3 length: 13 residues. Germline CDR1 and CDR2: DFQATT and SNEGSKA (reference sequence). Trimming removed 3 bases from V and 3 bases from J, with 11 bases in between.

The chain recombines TRBV20-1 with TRBJ2-5; D ambiguous. Sequencing was performed on PBMCs. The sequence came from a man aged 25 to 40 in good health. The CDR3 bases are TGCAGTGCTAGGACCAACGCCAAAGAGACCCAGTACTTC. Translation gives CSARTNAKETQYF.